The sequence of this T cell receptor beta chain was determined in a study of OX40 agonist ivuxolimab in advanced cancers. For the study at large: The patients received agonistic anti-OX40 (CD134) antibody ivuxolimab. Findings and caveats of the study: Normalized expansion of T-cell clones was also low for some nonresponders. The antigens recognized by the expanded peripheral T cells, that is their antigen specificity, were not determined.

TCRdb's copy holds only in-frame clones and misses some; the assay was immunoSEQ multiplex PCR. Of 43,000 or so clones listed, more than 70% are singletons. Cycle 7 day 1, cycle 4 day 1, and baseline were the timepoints at which blood was sampled. V was pared by 0 bases and J by 2 bases, with 10 bases of the junction left unmatched. The CDR3 has 17 amino acids. Germline CDR1 is MGHRA and CDR2 is YSYEKL. Comments on this clone: The antigen remains unidentified.

The sequence was obtained from an adult with an advanced solid tumor such as melanoma, head and neck, liver or kidney cancer. Sequenced here: CD4+ or CD8+ T cells sorted from blood, sampled in a trial of the OX40 agonist ivuxolimab. The gene calls are TRBV4-1 and TRBJ2-7; 7 nucleotides align to TRBD2. The CDR3 reads CASSQDRVTSLAYEQYF. The CDR3 coding sequence is TGCGCCAGCAGCCAAGATAGGGTGACTAGCCTAGCCTACGAGCAGTACTTC.